This is a list of T cell receptor beta chains from one sample in a study of blood T cell repertoires in COVID-19. Some clones are missing from TCRdb's copy, which holds only in-frame ones; the method was immunoSEQ multiplex PCR. Counted here are roughly 250,000 clones, over 80% occurring once; the ten biggest clones make up 1.5% to 1.9%. The sample consisted of peripheral blood. The receptors derive from a woman between 40 and 50 years old who had recovered from COVID-19. Both conserved end residues are part of each CDR3. The order of the fields is J gene, D gene, clone size, V gene, CDR3 protein. D genes are given only for firm matches. Clone size is shown for a subset of rows, as once, few, many or a class of expanded clone.

TRBJ2-1 TRBD1 - TRBV11-1 CASSKTGNEQFF
TRBJ2-3 TRBD2 - TRBV5-1 CASSLGLAGPTDTQYF
TRBJ1-1 - - TRBV12-3/TRBV12-4 CASSFWRGEVFF
TRBJ1-1 - - TRBV18 CASLKSRGRGNTEAFF
TRBJ2-6 - - TRBV25-1 CASSLTGANVLTF
TRBJ1-5 TRBD1 - TRBV5-4 CASSLGPTGGNQPQHF
TRBJ2-7 TRBD2 - TRBV11-3 CASSFMWGGEAGNEQYF
TRBJ1-1 - - TRBV2 CASIGLGSRMNTEAFF
TRBJ2-1 TRBD1 - TRBV27 CASSLRQGAFNEQFF
TRBJ1-3 TRBD1 - TRBV6-5 CASSPGQYAGNTIYF
TRBJ2-7 - - TRBV5-1 CASSLVTGVNEQYF
TRBJ1-1 TRBD1 - TRBV10-3 CAISDGDRVTEAFF
TRBJ2-5 - many TRBV6-5 CASSYSGPRETQYF
TRBJ2-2 - - TRBV5-1 CASRSGARAGELFF
TRBJ1-3 TRBD1 - TRBV28 CASSSGQVGGNTIYF
TRBJ2-7 TRBD2 few TRBV19 CASSISGGAFSYEQYF
TRBJ2-2 - - TRBV14 CASSQVWHTGELFF
TRBJ1-2 - - TRBV19 CASSTLWTVYGYTF
TRBJ1-2 - - TRBV12-3/TRBV12-4 CASSHGARYGYTF
TRBJ2-3 TRBD2 - TRBV6-6 CASSRTSGGPISTDTQYF
TRBJ1-5 - - TRBV28 CASTQGYQPQHF
TRBJ1-1 - - TRBV9 CASSDTVLNPPRQWTEAFF
TRBJ1-2 - - TRBV30 CAWSVAKAGGYTF
TRBJ1-2 - - TRBV5-5 CASTPGATGPRNYGYTF
TRBJ1-1 TRBD1 - TRBV7-9 CASRSGTGVTEAFF
TRBJ1-5 - - TRBV12-3/TRBV12-4 CASSFSGNQPQHF
TRBJ1-2 TRBD1 - TRBV11-3 CASSLEGGDYGYTF
TRBJ2-7 - - TRBV7-3 CASSLSDSSEQYF
TRBJ1-3 TRBD1 - TRBV10-3 CAISDTGVTGNTIYF